This record covers a single T cell receptor (beta chain). Its antigen remains unknown. These data belong to a study of CD8 T cells in ankylosing spondylitis. General study results and limits: Past studies reported some motif variants in reactive arthritis synovial fluid and blood. Disease-linked clones reportedly concentrated significantly in matched ankylosing spondylitis synovial fluid. Seemingly distinctive of ankylosing spondylitis blood was a TCR beta motif formed by eight highly homologous variants. Disease-associated clones were CD8+ and fairly uncommon in peripheral blood.

V lost 4 bases and J 7 bases, leaving 20 bases between the germline ends. CDR3 length: 16 amino acids. Germline V gene sequence: CDR1 LGHNA, CDR2 YNFKEQ. Scientists made TCR beta libraries using quantitative 5'-RACE with molecular barcodes. TCRdb itself ran the 5' RACE reads through MiXCR, one entry per CDR3 protein. The sample lists some 840,000 distinct CDR3 sequences, approximately 12% occurring once. The source material was blood, either unsorted or a sorted T cell fraction (not recorded which). The receptor was derived from a male donor with ankylosing spondylitis. The rearrangement uses TRBV4-2 and TRBJ2-1, with D perhaps TRBD2 (6 bases). This chain's CDR3 is CASSPFSGTNPNEQFF. The CDR3 DNA is TGTGCCAGCAGCCCATTTAGCGGAACGAACCCGAATGAGCAGTTCTTC.